This entry describes one TCR beta chain. Its target is unknown. Looked up from germline, CDR1 is DFQATT and CDR2 is SNEGSKA (reference sequence). This CDR3 comprises 14 residues. The sample comes from a study of T cells expressing NK-cell markers. Study summary: Sequencing covered eight donors, seven HCMV-seropositive and one seronegative.

The study, taken as a whole, reports: In a group of about 6 donors, dominant NKG2C+ clonotypes represented about 1.0-8% of CD8+ T cells. These same clonotypes (in several donors) also led the CD3+CD56-NKG2C+ fraction.

TCRdb reprocessed the 5' RACE reads, with one entry per CDR3 protein and no DNA. This listing includes 160,000 or so distinct CDR3 sequences. V is TRBV20-1 and J is TRBJ2-7; TCRdb names TRBD2, which stays unverified in the absence of DNA. The sequenced sample was blood T cells: a sorted CD56 or NKG2C T cell subset, CD4+ or CD8+ T cells, or bulk PBMC T cells (not recorded which). The receptor was derived from a woman between 18 and 70 years old in good health. The CDR3 region is CSASRASGSNEQYF.